The 17 T cell receptor beta chains in this list originate from one sample, sequenced in a study of blood T cell repertoires in COVID-19. Libraries were prepared by immunoSEQ multiplex PCR; TCRdb keeps only in-frame clonotypes and omits some of them. This sample has 55,000 to 80,000 clones, with more than 60% found just once. The sample taken for sequencing was peripheral blood. The receptor source for this set is a human donor in a cohort sampled during active COVID-19.

V gene TRBV9 combines with J gene TRBJ2-5; 10 bases align to TRBD2. This CDR3 spans 16 amino acids. Germline trimming cut 3 bases from V and 5 bases from J; bases unmatched to any gene: 10. The germline CDR1 and CDR2 sequences are SGDLS and YYNGEE. The CDR3 DNA follows: TGTGCCAGCAGCGCGCCGGGGGGGACTAGCGACGAGACCCAGTACTTC. Its translation: CASSAPGGTSDETQYF.

A word on this clone: The same CDR3 also results from other DNA sequences found in this sample. This chain connects TRBV4-2 to TRBJ2-3; TRBD2 matches 13 bases. Germline assignment: CDR1 LGHNA and CDR2 YNFKEQ. Trimming took 2 bases from V and 3 from J; bases not matched to a gene: 5. This CDR3 has 17 residues. In nucleotides, the CDR3 is TGTGCCAGCAGCCAAAAACTAGCGGGGGGGCGGACAGATACGCAGTATTTT. This translates into CASSQKLAGGRTDTQYF.

This chain links TRBV6-6 with TRBJ1-6; the D gene is possibly TRBD1 (5 bases). The CDR3 has 15 residues. CDR1 and CDR2 from the germline V gene are MNHNY and SVGAGI (reference sequence). The V end lost 8 bases, the J end lost 6 bases, and 17 bases lay between the germline ends. The DNA for the CDR3 is TGTGCCAGCCGTGGGGCTGGCCCCACTAATTCACCCCTCCACTTT. It codes for CASRGAGPTNSPLHF.

CDR3 DNA: TGTGCCAGCAGTTTATCAGGGTCCAATCAGCCCCAGCATTTT. Amino acid sequence: CASSLSGSNQPQHF. This sequence joins TRBV28 and TRBJ1-5, with a weak D call TRBD1 (5 bases). The CDR3 is 14 amino acids. CDR1 is MDHEN, CDR2 SYDVKM, per germline. Trimming cost V 1 base and J 3 bases, with 7 bases left between them.

The rearrangement joins TRBV9 to TRBJ2-5; 9 nucleotides agree with TRBD1. There are 16 residues in the CDR3. J was trimmed by 1 base and V by 6 bases; bases with no gene match: 10. Germline CDR1 and CDR2: SGDLS and YYNGEE. The CDR3: CASNLAGTGSQETQYF. The CDR3 bases are TGTGCCAGCAACCTGGCCGGGACAGGGTCCCAAGAGACCCAGTACTTC.

This clone was found many times. The rearrangement uses TRBV6-2 or TRBV6-3 and TRBJ1-4; 8 bases map to TRBD1. The V gene end was trimmed by 2 bases and the J gene end by 10 bases; junction bases not matched to a gene: 6. The CDR3 sequence is 14 residues long. In germline, CDR1 is MNHEY, CDR2 SVGEGT. The CDR3 loop reads CASSYNQGAGKLFF. CDR3 nucleotide sequence: TGTGCCAGCAGTTACAACCAGGGGGCGGGAAAACTGTTTTTT.

V usage is TRBV7-8 and J usage is TRBJ1-5; the match to TRBD1 covers 8 bases. The CDR3 has 18 residues. The J segment lost 0 bases and the V segment lost 9 bases, leaving 16 bases of the junction unmatched. In germline, CDR1 is SGHVS, CDR2 FQNEAQ. The CDR3: CASAIGQGISYSNQPQHF. The CDR3 nucleotides are TGTGCCAGTGCCATAGGACAGGGAATCTCTTATAGCAATCAGCCCCAGCATTTT.

V gene TRBV6-5 combines with J gene TRBJ1-2, with D unclear. The V end was cut by 7 bases, the J end by 5 bases, with 11 bases between. The CDR3 spans 12 residues. The V gene's germline CDR1 is MNHEY and CDR2 SVGAGI. The CDR3 loop is CASKDAGYGYTF. DNA of the CDR3: TGTGCCAGCAAAGACGCGGGGTATGGCTACACCTTC.

The rearrangement links TRBV5-1 to TRBJ2-3, with 15 positions matching TRBD2. Looked up from germline, CDR1 is SGHRS and CDR2 is YFSETQ. Trimming removed 4 bases from V and 6 bases from J; junction bases left unmatched: 6. The CDR3 spans 16 residues. The CDR3 sequence: CASSPGTSGGMDTQYF. In DNA, the CDR3 is TGCGCCAGCAGCCCTGGGACTAGCGGGGGGATGGATACGCAGTATTTT.

The rearrangement links TRBV2 to TRBJ2-7; weak D call: TRBD1 (6 bases). V gave up 5 bases and J gave up 0 bases, with 14 bases separating them. Germline V gives CDR1 SNHLY, CDR2 FYNNEI. The CDR3 has 15 amino acids. CDR3 DNA sequence: TGTGCCAGCAGTCTCCGGGCAGGGGCCTCCTACGAGCAGTACTTC. Translation gives CASSLRAGASYEQYF.

V gene TRBV18 combines with J gene TRBJ2-3; possible D gene TRBD2, 5 bases. This CDR3 comprises 13 residues. Trimming removed 6 bases from V and 4 bases from J, with 11 bases in between. Germline CDR1 reads KGHSH; CDR2 reads LQKENI. CDR3 protein: CASSHRESDTQYF. CDR3 in DNA: TGTGCCAGCTCCCACCGGGAATCAGATACGCAGTATTTT.

V gene TRBV5-1 combines with J gene TRBJ1-4; the match to TRBD1 covers 8 bases. The CDR3 length is 18 residues. Germline CDR1 and CDR2: SGHRS and YFSETQ. J was trimmed by 0 bases and V by 0 bases; bases with no gene match: 7. The CDR3 sequence: CASSLAGTGDTTNEKLFF. The CDR3 coding sequence is TGCGCCAGCAGCTTGGCGGGGACAGGCGATACAACTAATGAAAAACTGTTTTTT.

The chain couples TRBV18 to TRBJ2-7; 8 bases are a match to TRBD1. With 3 bases clipped from V and 3 bases from J, the junction kept 10 bases outside the gene matches. CDR3 length equals 16 residues. The germline gives CDR1 KGHSH, CDR2 LQKENI. CDR3 loop: CASSPTGTGGGYEQYF. CDR3 nucleotides: TGTGCCAGCTCACCCACAGGGACAGGAGGAGGCTACGAGCAGTACTTC.

The chain has TRBV5-1 and TRBJ2-3; TRBD2 aligns across 8 bases. The germline V gene has CDR1 SGHRS and CDR2 YFSETQ. J gave up 2 bases and V 4 bases, and 3 bases lay outside the gene matches. The CDR3 has 14 amino acids. The CDR3 coding sequence is TGCGCCAGCAGCACAGCGGGGGACACAGATACGCAGTATTTT. Translation gives CASSTAGDTDTQYF.

The rearrangement uses TRBV3-1 (or the pseudogene TRBV3-2) and TRBJ1-4; TRBD1 agrees at 9 bases. This CDR3 has 15 residues. Trimming at V came to 5 bases and at J to 5 bases, leaving 6 bases not matched to a gene. The V gene's germline CDR1 is LGHDT and CDR2 YNNKEL (reference sequence). CDR3: CASSRRTGVNEKLFF. In DNA form, the CDR3 reads TGTGCCAGCAGCAGGAGGACAGGGGTAAATGAAAAACTGTTTTTT.

CDR3 amino acids: CASRPLVAGFSYEQYF. CDR3 DNA: TGTGCCAGCAGACCCTTGGTAGCGGGGTTCTCCTACGAGCAGTACTTC. The chain employs TRBV28 and TRBJ2-7; 8 nucleotides align to TRBD2. J lost 0 bases, V lost 6 bases, and 10 bases had no gene match. Germline V gives CDR1 MDHEN, CDR2 SYDVKM. The CDR3 has 16 residues.

V gene TRBV3-1 (or the pseudogene TRBV3-2) combines with J gene TRBJ1-3, with D uncertain. CDR3 size: 16 residues. Trimming removed 1 base from V and 4 bases from J, with 14 bases in between. CDR1 LGHDT and CDR2 YNNKEL come from the germline V gene (reference sequence). The CDR3 DNA reads TGTGCCAGCAGCCAAGGGCGGCGGCTGAGAGGAAACACCATATATTTT. It is translated as CASSQGRRLRGNTIYF.